This T cell receptor (beta chain) derives from a study of human T cells and chemical hapten exposure. Sample time point: patch test 2, 6 weeks after DPC sensitization. The sample's treatment: therapeutic diphenylcyclopropenone sensitization with weekly scalp DPC. A single record per CDR3 protein comes from TCRdb applying MiXCR to the RACE reads. The sample includes 84,000 or so distinct CDR3 sequences, around 9.6% seen only once; the top ten take around 2.5%. The CDR3 is 15 residues long. Germline assignment: CDR1 LGHDT and CDR2 YNNKEL (reference sequence). V shed 4 bases and J shed 5 bases, with 18 bases lying between them.

This clonotype originated in a woman in her 30s with alopecia areata. Some clones in this sample may be carry-over from other donors' samples. Material: whole blood, obtained in connection with sensitization to the hapten diphenylcyclopropenone (DPC). This sequence joins TRBV3-1 and TRBJ2-7, with D perhaps matching TRBD1 (5 bases). The DNA for the CDR3 is TGTGCCAGCAGCCTCGGATGGGGCGGTACCAACGAGCAGTACTTC. Protein product: CASSLGWGGTNEQYF.